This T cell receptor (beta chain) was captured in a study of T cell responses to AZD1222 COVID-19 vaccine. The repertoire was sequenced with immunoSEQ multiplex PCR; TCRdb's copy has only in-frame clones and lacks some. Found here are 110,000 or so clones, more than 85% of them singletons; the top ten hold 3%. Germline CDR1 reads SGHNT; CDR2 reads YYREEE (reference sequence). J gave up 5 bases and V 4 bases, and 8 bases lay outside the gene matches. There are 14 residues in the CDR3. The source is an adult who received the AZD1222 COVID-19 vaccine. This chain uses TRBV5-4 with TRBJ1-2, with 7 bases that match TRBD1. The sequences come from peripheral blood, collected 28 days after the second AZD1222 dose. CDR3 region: CASSPTKTGYGYTF. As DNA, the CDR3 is TGTGCCAGCAGCCCGACGAAGACAGGGTATGGCTACACCTTC. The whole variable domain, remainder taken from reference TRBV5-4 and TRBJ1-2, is ETGVTQSPTHLIKTRGQQVTLRCSSQSGHNTVSWYQQALGQGPQFIFQYYREEENGRGNFPPRFSGLQFPNYSSELNVNALELDDSALYLCASSPTKTGYGYTFGSGTRLTVV.